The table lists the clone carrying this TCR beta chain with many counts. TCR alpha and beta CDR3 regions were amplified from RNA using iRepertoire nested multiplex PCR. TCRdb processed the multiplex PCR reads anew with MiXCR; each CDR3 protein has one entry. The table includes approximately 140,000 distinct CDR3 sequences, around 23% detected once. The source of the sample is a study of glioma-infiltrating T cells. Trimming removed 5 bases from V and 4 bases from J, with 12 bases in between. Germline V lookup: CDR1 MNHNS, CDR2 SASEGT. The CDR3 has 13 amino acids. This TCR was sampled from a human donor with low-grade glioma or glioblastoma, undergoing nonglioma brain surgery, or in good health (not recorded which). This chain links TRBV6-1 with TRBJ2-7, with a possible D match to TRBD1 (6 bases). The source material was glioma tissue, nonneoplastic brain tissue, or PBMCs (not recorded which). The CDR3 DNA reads TGTGCCAGCAGTCCCCTGGGGGCGTACGAGCAGTACGTC. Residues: CASSPLGAYEQYV.